A selection of T cell receptor beta chains follows, all from one sample in a study of T cells after yellow fever vaccination. Each CDR3 protein is one row after TCRdb ran MiXCR on the 5' RACE reads. In the table there are under 100,000 distinct CDR3 sequences, approximately 5.5% of which are singletons. Sequenced here: CD8+ T cells sorted from PBMCs, sampled 10 days after the yellow fever booster vaccination. These receptors came from a man younger than 35 who received the YFV17D yellow fever vaccine. CDR3s include the opening cysteine and the closing phenylalanine or tryptophan. Each record gives: D gene, clone size, V gene, J gene, CDR3 DNA, CDR3 protein. D genes are given only for firm matches. Some rows mark clone size as missing; the rest say once, few, many or name a class of expanded clone.

D: -; size: -; V: TRBV7-7; J: TRBJ2-2; DNA: TGTGCTAGCAGCGCCGCCGGGACCAGCACCGGGGAGCTGTTTTTT; CDR3: CASSAAGTSTGELFF
D: -; size: many; V: TRBV18; J: TRBJ2-5; DNA: TGTGCCAGCTCACCGCTCGCACACCAAGAGACCCAGTACTTC; CDR3: CASSPLAHQETQYF
D: TRBD2; size: -; V: TRBV6-5; J: TRBJ2-1; DNA: TGTGCCAGCAACACGAGGCGGGGGGGCTCCTACAATGAGCAGTTCTTC; CDR3: CASNTRRGGSYNEQFF
D: TRBD1; size: few; V: TRBV29-1; J: TRBJ1-2; DNA: TGCAGCGTTGACCGGACAGGGGCACATGGCTACACCTTC; CDR3: CSVDRTGAHGYTF
D: -; size: -; V: TRBV20-1; J: TRBJ2-5; DNA: TGCAGTGCTAGGCCTATTGGGGCAGCGAACGCCCAAGAGACCCAGTACTTC; CDR3: CSARPIGAANAQETQYF
D: -; size: -; V: TRBV12-3/TRBV12-4; J: TRBJ2-3; DNA: TGTGCCAGCAGCCCCGAGGGACCAACGCAGTATTTT; CDR3: CASSPEGPTQYF
D: -; size: few; V: TRBV7-9; J: TRBJ1-2; DNA: TGTGCCAGCAGCTTTGTCGGGGCCACGAGGGGCTACACCTTC; CDR3: CASSFVGATRGYTF
D: -; size: few; V: TRBV5-6; J: TRBJ1-1; DNA: TGTGCCAGCAGCTTGGGCCCTGAAGCTTTCTTT; CDR3: CASSLGPEAFF
D: -; size: few; V: TRBV13; J: TRBJ1-3; DNA: TGTGCCAGCAGCTTTGGGGACGTTGGAAACACCATATATTTT; CDR3: CASSFGDVGNTIYF
D: -; size: few; V: TRBV29-1; J: TRBJ2-7; DNA: TGCAGCGTTATATATGGGGTCGACGAGCAGTACTTC; CDR3: CSVIYGVDEQYF
D: -; size: few; V: TRBV12-3/TRBV12-4; J: TRBJ2-3; DNA: TGTGCCAGCAGCATAGCGGATACGCAGTATTTT; CDR3: CASSIADTQYF
D: TRBD1; size: few; V: TRBV12-3/TRBV12-4; J: TRBJ1-5; DNA: TGTGCCAGCACGGAACCCTCCTTGACAGGGCCCCATCAGCCCCAGCATTTT; CDR3: CASTEPSLTGPHQPQHF
D: TRBD1; size: many; V: TRBV4-1; J: TRBJ2-1; DNA: TGCGCCAGCAGCCAAGATGACAGGGGTAATGAGCAGTTCTTC; CDR3: CASSQDDRGNEQFF
D: -; size: -; V: TRBV10-3; J: TRBJ1-4; DNA: TGTGCCATCAGTGAACCTAATGAAAAACTGTTTTTT; CDR3: CAISEPNEKLFF
D: -; size: -; V: TRBV5-6; J: TRBJ2-3; DNA: TGTGCCAGCAGCTTGCCGAAACGGGGTATTATTACAGATACGCAGTATTTT; CDR3: CASSLPKRGIITDTQYF
D: TRBD1; size: -; V: TRBV12-3/TRBV12-4; J: TRBJ2-5; DNA: TGTGCCAGCAGTGGGACAGGGGCCGGGGAGACCCAGTACTTC; CDR3: CASSGTGAGETQYF
D: -; size: -; V: TRBV7-9; J: TRBJ1-1; DNA: TGTGCCAGCAGCTTAAAGGACCTCATGAACACTGAAGCTTTCTTT; CDR3: CASSLKDLMNTEAFF
D: TRBD1; size: many; V: TRBV25-1; J: TRBJ2-5; DNA: TGTGCCAGCAGTGAACAGGGGGCATCGGAGACCCAGTACTTC; CDR3: CASSEQGASETQYF
D: -; size: -; V: TRBV7-9; J: TRBJ2-1; DNA: TGTGCCAGCAGCCCAGTCGGGGGGCCTTATGAGCAGTTCTTC; CDR3: CASSPVGGPYEQFF
D: TRBD1; size: -; V: TRBV5-5; J: TRBJ1-2; DNA: TGTGCCAGCAGCCTACTCGCGGGGGACAGGGACGATGGCTACACCTTC; CDR3: CASSLLAGDRDDGYTF
D: -; size: -; V: TRBV6-2/TRBV6-3; J: TRBJ2-3; DNA: TGTGCCAGCAGTTACTTGGGTAGCCTCGATGTCCTCGATACGCAGTATTTT; CDR3: CASSYLGSLDVLDTQYF
D: -; size: -; V: TRBV5-5; J: TRBJ2-7; DNA: TGTGCCAGCAGCTTGGTGGCATCAGGAGCCTACGAGCAGTACTTC; CDR3: CASSLVASGAYEQYF
D: -; size: -; V: TRBV12-3/TRBV12-4; J: TRBJ2-1; DNA: TGTGCCAGCACAGCAGGGACACCCTTCTACAATGAGCAGTTCTTC; CDR3: CASTAGTPFYNEQFF
D: -; size: few; V: TRBV29-1; J: TRBJ1-1; DNA: TGCAGCGTCCCTAGGTCAGGGACTGAAGCTTTCTTT; CDR3: CSVPRSGTEAFF
D: -; size: few; V: TRBV5-6; J: TRBJ2-7; DNA: TGTGCCAGCAGCTTGGGACAGGTGGGGCAGTACTTC; CDR3: CASSLGQVGQYF
D: -; size: many; V: TRBV4-1; J: TRBJ1-1; DNA: TGCGCCAGCAGCCAGATACTGACACGCAACACTGAAGCTTTCTTT; CDR3: CASSQILTRNTEAFF
D: TRBD1; size: few; V: TRBV7-2; J: TRBJ1-1; DNA: TGTGCCAGCAGATTAATCGACAGGGGGCCCACTGAAGCTTTCTTT; CDR3: CASRLIDRGPTEAFF
D: TRBD2; size: -; V: TRBV7-8; J: TRBJ2-1; DNA: TGTGCCAGCAGCTCCCCCAGCGGGGGGGCCTACAATGAGCAGTTCTTC; CDR3: CASSSPSGGAYNEQFF
D: TRBD1; size: few; V: TRBV4-1; J: TRBJ2-6; DNA: TGCGCCAGCAGCGGACAGGGAAGCTCTGGGGCCAACGTCCTGACTTTC; CDR3: CASSGQGSSGANVLTF
D: -; size: -; V: TRBV6-4; J: TRBJ1-1; DNA: TGTGCCAGCAGTCAGTGGGGGGGAGGAATCACTGAAGCTTTCTTT; CDR3: CASSQWGGGITEAFF
D: -; size: -; V: TRBV20-1; J: TRBJ2-2; DNA: TGCAGTGCTAGACCCCTAGCGACGAACACCGGGGAGCTGTTTTTT; CDR3: CSARPLATNTGELFF
D: -; size: -; V: TRBV4-1; J: TRBJ2-1; DNA: TGCGCCAGCAGCCCCCAACCCTGGGCTGACAATGAGCAGTTCTTC; CDR3: CASSPQPWADNEQFF
D: -; size: few; V: TRBV19; J: TRBJ1-2; DNA: TGTGCCAGTAGTATCCGGGACGGCCTCTACACCTTC; CDR3: CASSIRDGLYTF
D: TRBD1; size: -; V: TRBV2; J: TRBJ1-2; DNA: TGTGCCAGCTTGGGTTGGGACAGTGCGATTAACTATGGCTACACCTTC; CDR3: CASLGWDSAINYGYTF
D: -; size: many; V: TRBV6-2/TRBV6-3; J: TRBJ2-3; DNA: TGTGCCGCCACCGGCGAGGGCTTCACAGATACGCAGTATTTT; CDR3: CAATGEGFTDTQYF
D: -; size: few; V: TRBV4-1; J: TRBJ1-2; DNA: TGCGCCAGCAGCCAAGATTCGGGACTGCGGGGCTACACCTTC; CDR3: CASSQDSGLRGYTF
D: -; size: few; V: TRBV6-6; J: TRBJ2-2; DNA: TGTGCCAGCACCGAGAGTTTGGGCCCCGGGGAGCTGTTTTTT; CDR3: CASTESLGPGELFF
D: -; size: few; V: TRBV6-6; J: TRBJ1-3; DNA: TGTGCCAGCAGTACGGGGGGCTCTGGAAACACCATATATTTT; CDR3: CASSTGGSGNTIYF
D: TRBD2; size: few; V: TRBV4-1; J: TRBJ2-5; DNA: TGCGCCAGCAGCCAACGACTAGCGGGGGTGCAAGAGACCCAGTACTTC; CDR3: CASSQRLAGVQETQYF
D: -; size: few; V: TRBV5-1; J: TRBJ1-2; DNA: TGCGCCAGCAGCTTGGATCAAGGGACCAACTATGGCTACACCTTC; CDR3: CASSLDQGTNYGYTF
D: -; size: -; V: TRBV4-1; J: TRBJ2-5; DNA: TGCGCCAGCAGCCAAGAGCCCACTAGGTCAGAGACCCAGTACTTC; CDR3: CASSQEPTRSETQYF
D: TRBD1; size: few; V: TRBV7-9; J: TRBJ1-1; DNA: TGTGCCAGCAGCCCCGGGACAGGGCTCACTGAAGCTTTCTTT; CDR3: CASSPGTGLTEAFF